These 21 T cell receptor beta chains were sequenced from one sample in a study of post-analysis software for immune sequencing data. Whole-study findings and limits: There were four or five TRBV segments more frequent in patients than controls, and TRBV5-6, TRBV5-1 and TRBV20-1 were among them.

The antigens of these receptors remain unknown. Carried by the TCR beta cDNA libraries were unique molecular identifiers. In TCRdb, the PCR reads were re-called with MiXCR into one record per CDR3 protein. The data hold more than 450,000 distinct CDR3 sequences, with around 31% observed a single time. Sequenced: blood. These receptors were obtained from a girl under 18 with multiple sclerosis.

The chain uses TRBV27 and TRBJ2-7; D may match TRBD1 or TRBD2 (6 bases each). The ends were cut back, 1 base at V and 2 bases at J, with 12 bases in the middle. Germline values: CDR1 MNHEY, CDR2 SMNVEV (reference sequence). There are 15 residues in the CDR3. This CDR3 reads CASSLFRGPTYEQYF. In DNA form, the CDR3 reads TGTGCCAGCAGTTTATTTCGGGGGCCCACCTACGAGCAGTACTTC.

The chain couples TRBV24-1 to TRBJ1-6; D not certain. The CDR3 is 10 residues long. V gave up 4 bases and J gave up 12 bases, with 3 bases separating them. CDR1 is KGHDR, CDR2 SFDVKD, per germline. CDR3 DNA sequence: TGTGCCACCAGTGAGGGACCCCTCCACTTT. Encoded protein: CATSEGPLHF.

The rearrangement joins TRBV11-2 to TRBJ1-5; 11 nucleotides align to TRBD1. The V segment lost 3 bases and the J segment 3 bases; nucleotides outside the gene matches: 16. Germline V gene lookup returns CDR1 SGHAT and CDR2 FQNNGV. The CDR3 runs to 20 residues. The CDR3 sequence is CASSLPGDRGWRFDNQPQHF. CDR3 nucleotides: TGTGCCAGCAGCTTGCCTGGGGACAGGGGGTGGCGGTTTGACAATCAGCCCCAGCATTTT.

Regarding this clonotype: Relative to the germline gene, one junction end is altered; a read error may explain this. J is TRBJ2-1 and V is TRBV14, with unresolved D. The CDR3 consists of 12 residues. Per germline, CDR1 SGHDN and CDR2 FVKESK. DNA of the CDR3: TGTGCCCGCAGCCAACTGTACAATGAGCAGTTCTTC. It is translated as CARSQLYNEQFF. Full variable domain (outside the CDR3, taken from reference TRBV14 and TRBJ2-1): EAGVTQFPSHSVIEKGQTVTLRCDPISGHDNLYWYRRVMGKEIKFLLHFVKESKQDESGMPNNRFLAERTGGTYSTLKVQPAELEDSGVYFCARSQLYNEQFFGPGTRLTVL.

In this sample, this clonotype turned up a few times. This chain connects TRBV10-3 to TRBJ2-1; the match to TRBD1 covers 9 bases. CDR1 is ENHRY, CDR2 SYGVKD, per germline. V lost 6 bases to trimming and J lost 4 bases; unmatched junction nucleotides: 4. The CDR3 runs 14 residues. DNA of the CDR3: TGTGCCATCAGCCCTGGACAGGGGTACAATGAGCAGTTCTTC. Translating gives CAISPGQGYNEQFF.

This chain uses TRBV4-1 with TRBJ1-2; D is unclear. The V gene's germline CDR1 is MGHRA and CDR2 YSYEKL. There are 16 residues in the CDR3. Trimming stripped 0 bases from V and 6 bases from J, with 17 bases between. This CDR3 is CASSQEIREWTDGYTF. CDR3 coding DNA: TGCGCCAGCAGCCAAGAAATCCGGGAGTGGACGGATGGCTACACCTTC.

The chain employs TRBV7-8 and TRBJ2-4; D is possibly TRBD1 (6 bases). The CDR3 consists of 12 residues. CDR1 and CDR2 from the germline V gene are SGHVS and FQNEAQ. V was shortened by 6 bases and J by 9 bases, with 12 bases between the two germline ends. CDR3 residues: CASSQQGGIQYF. The DNA of the CDR3 is TGTGCCAGCAGTCAACAGGGCGGCATTCAGTACTTC.

The rearrangement links TRBV5-1 to TRBJ2-5, with D unresolved. The CDR3 covers 19 residues. Trimming removed 3 bases at V and 1 base at J, with 25 bases between. Germline CDR1 SGHRS, CDR2 YFSETQ. This CDR3 is CASSSVNSFAWDRQETQYF. In DNA, the CDR3 is TGCGCCAGCAGCTCTGTAAACAGTTTCGCTTGGGATCGCCAAGAGACCCAGTACTTC.

On this clonotype: The conserved phenylalanine or tryptophan is not found at the CDR3 terminus, so this likely reflects a read error. The chain has TRBV5-1 and TRBJ2-4; D is possibly TRBD1 (6 bases). This CDR3 comprises 14 residues. Germline CDR1 SGHRS, CDR2 YFSETQ. Trimming left V 5 bases short and J 8 bases short, with 17 bases between. CDR3 coding DNA: TGCGCCAGCAGATCCGGAGAGGACAGATACATTCAGTACTTA. Encoded protein: CASRSGEDRYIQYL.

The chain links TRBV12-3 or TRBV12-4 to TRBJ2-1; 11 bases are a match to TRBD2. Trimming took 4 bases from V and 7 from J; bases not matched to a gene: 6. The CDR3 has 15 amino acids. The CDR3 DNA reads as TGTGCCAGCAGTTCCGGGACTAGCGGCTTGAATGAGCAGTTCTTC. This sequence encodes CASSSGTSGLNEQFF.

The gene calls are TRBV11-3 and TRBJ2-1; 9 bases are a match to TRBD1. CDR3 size: 14 residues. V shed 6 bases, J shed 8 bases, and the junction held 8 bases outside the gene matches. Germline V gene data show CDR1 as SGHNT and CDR2 as YENEEA. The CDR3 DNA follows: TGTGCCAGCAGTAGCGGACAGGGGCCGTATGAGCAGTTCTTC. It translates to CASSSGQGPYEQFF.

V usage is TRBV7-8 and J usage is TRBJ2-6, with a tentative D call TRBD2 (6 bases). Trimming took 4 bases from V and 0 from J, leaving 19 bases between them. Germline values: CDR1 SGHVS, CDR2 FQNEAQ. This CDR3 is 19 amino acids long. The CDR3 coding sequence is TGTGCCAGCAGCTCCCGAGGCCTGACTAGAGACTCTGGGGCCAACGTCCTGACTTTC. It specifies CASSSRGLTRDSGANVLTF.

The chain carries TRBV2 and TRBJ2-7; 8 nucleotides agree with TRBD2. This CDR3 comprises 15 residues. Per germline, CDR1 SNHLY and CDR2 FYNNEI. V was pared by 3 bases and J by 3 bases, with 7 bases of the junction left unmatched. CDR3 amino acids: CASSERGARFYEQYF. The CDR3, as DNA: TGTGCCAGCAGTGAGCGGGGGGCTCGATTCTACGAGCAGTACTTC.

The J gene is TRBJ2-5, the V gene TRBV5-6, with D perhaps matching TRBD1 or TRBD2 (6 bases each). The CDR3 spans 17 residues. Trimming pared 0 bases from V and 2 bases from J, leaving 17 bases between. Per the germline V gene, CDR1 is SGHDT and CDR2 is YYEEEE. The CDR3 region is CASSLGVTGALQETQYF. As DNA, the CDR3 is TGTGCCAGCAGCTTGGGAGTCACGGGGGCGCTTCAAGAGACCCAGTACTTC.

The V and J genes are TRBV14 and TRBJ1-5; perhaps TRBD1 as D (5 bases). The CDR3 runs 13 residues. Trimming removed 1 base from V and 10 bases from J, with 11 bases in between. The germline V gene has CDR1 SGHDN and CDR2 FVKESK. The CDR3, as DNA: TGTGCCAGCAGCCAAGCTAGGACAACCCCCCAGCATTTT. Translating gives CASSQARTTPQHF.

A few counts support this clonotype. This rearrangement joins TRBV4-1 to TRBJ1-4; weak D call: TRBD1 (6 bases). Germline lookup yields CDR1 MGHRA and CDR2 YSYEKL. This CDR3 spans 16 amino acids. Trimming shortened V by 0 bases and J by 5 bases, and 13 bases separated the two germline ends. As DNA, the CDR3 is TGCGCCAGCAGCCAAGACTGGGAGCAGGGGAATGAAAAACTGTTTTTT. Protein: CASSQDWEQGNEKLFF.

The chain joins TRBV20-1 to TRBJ2-1, with 14 bases lining up with TRBD2. Germline loops: CDR1 DFQATT, CDR2 SNEGSKA (reference sequence). The CDR3 contains 19 residues. The J segment lost 3 bases and the V segment lost 0 bases, leaving 10 bases of the junction unmatched. DNA of the CDR3: TGCAGTGCTAGAGATTTAGGTGGACTAGCGGGAGGACTCTACAATGAGCAGTTCTTC. Translating it yields CSARDLGGLAGGLYNEQFF.

This clonotype was counted between two and nine times. This chain links TRBV7-8 with TRBJ2-5; TRBD2 agrees at 14 bases. The CDR3 is made up of 17 amino acids. Germline V gene data show CDR1 as SGHVS and CDR2 as FQNEAQ. J lost 2 bases, V lost 2 bases, and 4 bases had no gene match. The CDR3 coding sequence is TGTGCCAGCAGCTTAAGGACTAGCGGGGGGTTTCAAGAGACCCAGTACTTC. Amino acid sequence: CASSLRTSGGFQETQYF.

This chain connects TRBV6-2 or TRBV6-3 to TRBJ2-5; TRBD2 agrees at 9 bases. Per germline, CDR1 MNHEY and CDR2 SVGEGT. The CDR3 extends over 15 amino acids. The junction had 10 bases not matched to a gene; V was cut back by 6 bases and J by 5 bases. CDR3 region: CASRPSGVEGETQYF. The CDR3 bases are TGTGCCAGCAGGCCTAGCGGGGTTGAAGGGGAGACCCAGTACTTC.

This rearrangement joins TRBV2 to TRBJ2-4; TRBD1 is a possible D gene (6 bases). The V and J ends lost 8 bases and 0 bases respectively, with 23 bases between them. The CDR3 consists of 18 residues. Per germline, CDR1 SNHLY and CDR2 FYNNEI. The CDR3 sequence: CASLKAGDLRIAKNIQYF. The CDR3 region has the DNA TGTGCCAGCCTTAAGGCAGGGGACCTCCGGATAGCCAAAAACATTCAGTACTTC.

Note on this clonotype: Since a much larger clone is just one base distant, this may be a read error. This chain uses TRBV10-2 with TRBJ2-5; a possible D gene is TRBD1 (5 bases). The better agreement between TRBJ2-7 and the DNA end casts doubt on the J call. This CDR3 is built from 13 residues. Germline V gene sequence: CDR1 WSHSY, CDR2 SAAADI. The CDR3 region is CASNSARQYEQYF. DNA for the CDR3: TGCGCCAGCAACTCCGCTCGACAGTACGAGCAGTACTTC.